One sample yielded the 7 T cell receptor beta chains listed below, sequenced in a study of shared clonotypes between healthy human individuals. Clones were read by immunoSEQ multiplex PCR, and TCRdb kept only the in-frame ones, dropping some. The table includes under 850,000 clones, 90% to 95% detected once. Naive CD8 cells lacked CD45RO, underwent positive selection for CCR7 and left out terminally differentiated effector memory CD45RA+ cells. Sequencing was performed on naive CD8+ T cells sorted from blood. The receptors come from a man in his thirties or forties in good health.

This rearrangement joins TRBV7-8 to TRBJ2-1, with 12 bases aligning to TRBD2. The CDR3 consists of 15 residues. The ends lost 5 bases at V and 5 bases at J; junction bases unmatched: 4. CDR1 is SGHVS and CDR2 is FQNEAQ in the germline V gene. The DNA of the CDR3 is TGTGCCAGCAGCCGCGGGACTAGCGGGCACAATGAGCAGTTCTTC. Translating it yields CASSRGTSGHNEQFF.

The rearrangement uses TRBV25-1 and TRBJ2-7; no clear D gene. V was trimmed by 2 bases and J by 3 bases, leaving 11 bases between them. Germline values: CDR1 MGHDK, CDR2 SYGVNS. This CDR3 has 14 residues. As DNA, the CDR3 is TGTGCCAGCAGTGAACGCGGCTCCAGCTACGAGCAGTACTTC. Its translation: CASSERGSSYEQYF.

The rearrangement joins TRBV27 to TRBJ2-7, with 11 bases lining up with TRBD2. The CDR3 loop spans 14 amino acids. Germline V gene data show CDR1 as MNHEY and CDR2 as SMNVEV (reference sequence). V shed 5 bases, J shed 5 bases, and the junction held 5 bases outside the gene matches. The CDR3 loop reads CASSHRLAGHEQYF. CDR3 DNA: TGTGCCAGCAGTCATAGACTAGCGGGACACGAGCAGTACTTC.

The J gene is TRBJ1-2, the V gene TRBV27, with D possibly TRBD1 on 6 matching bases. The CDR3 is made up of 15 amino acids. Germline CDR1 MNHEY, CDR2 SMNVEV (reference sequence). V was shortened by 0 bases and J by 2 bases, with 10 bases between the two germline ends. CDR3 coding DNA: TGTGCCAGCAGTTTATCGGGACACCAGAACTATGGCTACACCTTC. Translating gives CASSLSGHQNYGYTF.

V usage is TRBV25-1 and J usage is TRBJ2-7; perhaps D is TRBD1 or TRBD2 (5 bases each). The CDR3 spans 14 residues. Germline CDR1 reads MGHDK; CDR2 reads SYGVNS. V was clipped by 4 bases and J by 2 bases, with 12 bases between them. The CDR3 DNA reads as TGTGCCAGCAGTGCCTGGGACGGAGCCTACGAGCAGTACTTC. Translated, it gives CASSAWDGAYEQYF.

The chain couples TRBV19 to TRBJ2-7; the match to TRBD1 covers 8 bases. This CDR3 has 13 amino acids. In germline, CDR1 is LNHDA, CDR2 SQIVND (reference sequence). V was clipped by 5 bases and J by 2 bases; unmatched bases: 2. The DNA of the CDR3 is TGTGCCAGTAGTGCGACAGGGGCCTACGAGCAGTACTTC. Its protein product is CASSATGAYEQYF.

The V and J genes are TRBV27 and TRBJ1-1; the D gene is possibly TRBD1 (6 bases). The V gene's germline CDR1 is MNHEY and CDR2 SMNVEV (reference sequence). The V and J ends lost 5 bases and 1 base respectively, with 17 bases between them. The CDR3 is made up of 16 amino acids. CDR3 amino acids: CASSNYRTAQNTEAFF. Written as DNA, the CDR3 is TGTGCCAGCAGTAACTACCGGACAGCCCAGAACACTGAAGCTTTCTTT.